The T cell receptor (beta chain) described here comes from a study of T cells in Graves' hyperthyroidism and ophthalmopathy. Turning to the study itself: Peripheral blood was obtained at initial diagnosis, preceding any treatment. Study-level points and caveats: Ophthalmopathy onset followed model prediction by a median roughly 6.5 months.

A word on this clonotype: Its antigen is currently unknown.

Regions amplified from RNA transcripts were the TCR beta CDR3 regions. The TCR CDR3 was amplified in a first-round RT-PCR using the HTBI primer set. TCRdb redid the calling of the multiplex PCR reads with MiXCR, one entry per CDR3 protein. The repertoire holds about 290,000 distinct CDR3 sequences, 12% to 15% seen once, with roughly 7.7% in the top ten. Exclusion criteria comprised uncontrolled infection, other autoimmune disease, pregnancy or lactation. Looked up from germline, CDR1 is MRHNA and CDR2 is SNTAGT. This CDR3 is built from 14 residues. Trimming removed 8 bases from V and 2 bases from J; junction bases left unmatched: 4.

The sequence came from a woman in her thirties or forties with Graves' hyperthyroidism. Sequencing used blood. The chain has TRBV6-4 and TRBJ2-3; 10 bases fit TRBD1. The CDR3, as DNA: TGTGCCAGCTTTGGACAGGGGGTCACAGATACGCAGTATTTT. This encodes CASFGQGVTDTQYF.